The 20 T cell receptor beta chains below come from one sample, sequenced in a study of molecular identifiers for immune sequencing clone quantification. MiXCR, applied by TCRdb to the PCR reads, yields one record per CDR3 protein. The data hold roughly 86,000 distinct CDR3 sequences, with around 19% observed a single time. The sequenced sample consisted of naive CD8+ T cells from blood, with Jurkat cell RNA spiked in. Indicated subset: FACS-sorted CD8+CD4-CCR7+CD45RA+ naive T cells. Receptors originate from a human donor in good health. Some libraries in this study had Jurkat cell RNA spiked in.

This clonotype was seen at least ten times. This sequence joins TRBV27 and TRBJ2-5; D not resolved. Trimming took off 2 bases at V and 5 bases at J, with 12 bases between the two ends. The CDR3 is made up of 14 amino acids. The V gene's germline CDR1 is MNHEY and CDR2 SMNVEV (reference sequence). CDR3 region: CASSLLGRAETQYF. The CDR3 nucleotides read TGTGCCAGCAGTTTACTAGGTCGGGCGGAGACCCAGTACTTC.

This clonotype was seen many times. CDR3 amino acids: CASSLARDGETQYF. The CDR3 DNA reads TGTGCCAGCAGCTTAGCGCGGGACGGAGAGACCCAGTACTTC. V usage is TRBV7-6 and J usage is TRBJ2-5; D is perhaps TRBD2 (6 bases). The ends were cut back, 0 bases at V and 4 bases at J, with 9 bases in the middle. This CDR3 is 14 amino acids long. Per germline, CDR1 SGHVS and CDR2 FNYEAQ.

At least ten counts were recorded for this clonotype. This chain links TRBV7-3 with TRBJ2-1; D possibly corresponds to TRBD2 (6 bases). This CDR3 is 15 amino acids long. Per the germline V gene, CDR1 is SGHTA and CDR2 is FQGTGA. V was cut by 2 bases and J by 7 bases, with 15 bases left in between. DNA for the CDR3: TGTGCCAGCAGCTTAGAGCGGGTTGGTCTTAATGAGCAGTTCTTC. Residues: CASSLERVGLNEQFF.

This clonotype was seen repeatedly, ten times or more. The gene calls are TRBV27 and TRBJ2-7; tentatively, D is TRBD2 (5 bases). The germline gives CDR1 MNHEY, CDR2 SMNVEV (reference sequence). The germline V and J ends were trimmed by 4 bases and 4 bases, with 11 bases remaining between them. This CDR3 comprises 13 residues. CDR3 sequence reads: CASSSLGIYEQYF. The CDR3 region has the DNA TGTGCCAGCAGTTCACTAGGAATATACGAGCAGTACTTC.

Many counts were recorded for this clonotype. J is TRBJ1-5 and V is TRBV4-3, with a weak D call TRBD1 (6 bases). The CDR3 is 16 amino acids. The V gene lost 0 bases and the J gene lost 4 bases, with 13 bases spanning the gap. CDR1 LGHNA and CDR2 YSLEER come from the germline V gene. The CDR3, as DNA: TGCGCCAGCAGCCAAGATTGGAGACAGGCAAATCAGCCCCAGCATTTT. It yields the protein CASSQDWRQANQPQHF.

V usage is TRBV30 and J usage is TRBJ1-1; D unresolved. The CDR3 has 11 amino acids. V was pared by 4 bases and J by 6 bases, with 9 bases between. Germline V gene sequence: CDR1 GTSNPN, CDR2 SVGIG (reference sequence). CDR3 residues: CAWKVVAEAFF. The CDR3 DNA is TGTGCCTGGAAGGTTGTAGCTGAAGCTTTCTTT.

Many counts were recorded for this clonotype. The chain recombines TRBV27 with TRBJ1-5; TRBD1 matches at 8 bases. The germline gives CDR1 MNHEY, CDR2 SMNVEV (reference sequence). The V and J ends lost 6 bases and 0 bases, in that order; junction bases with no gene match: 4. The CDR3 has 15 amino acids. CDR3 in DNA: TGTGCCAGCAGGCAACAGGGGGATAGCAATCAGCCCCAGCATTTT. This gives the protein CASRQQGDSNQPQHF.

This clonotype was seen repeatedly, ten times or more. The CDR3 loop reads CSVEPPNTEAFF. For the CDR3, the DNA is TGCAGCGTTGAGCCCCCGAACACTGAAGCTTTCTTT. The chain couples TRBV29-1 to TRBJ1-1; D not certain. This CDR3 comprises 12 residues. CDR1 is SQVTM, CDR2 ANQGSEA, per germline. V dropped 3 bases and J dropped 1 base, with 6 bases sitting between them.

This clonotype was counted ten times or more. V is TRBV5-1 and J is TRBJ2-7, with D tentatively TRBD2 (5 bases). This CDR3 contains 12 residues. Germline loops: CDR1 SGHRS, CDR2 YFSETQ. V was pared by 3 bases and J by 3 bases, with 7 bases between. CDR3 sequence (DNA): TGCGCCAGCAGCTCCGGGATCTACGAGCAGTACTTC. Translated: CASSSGIYEQYF.

This clonotype was seen at least ten times. The chain employs TRBV2 and TRBJ1-1, with a weak D call TRBD1 (6 bases). Germline values: CDR1 SNHLY, CDR2 FYNNEI. V lost 3 bases and J 4 bases, leaving 15 bases between the germline ends. The CDR3 is 15 residues long. CDR3 bases: TGTGCCAGCAGTGACAGGGGTTTCTCTATCACTGAAGCTTTCTTT. This gives the protein CASSDRGFSITEAFF.

This clonotype was observed at least ten times. The rearrangement links TRBV5-1 to TRBJ1-1; possible D gene TRBD1, 5 bases. V was trimmed by 0 bases and J by 1 base, leaving 7 bases between them. The germline V gene has CDR1 SGHRS and CDR2 YFSETQ. This CDR3 is 14 amino acids long. The CDR3 sequence: CASSLAGANTEAFF. CDR3 bases: TGCGCCAGCAGCTTGGCCGGGGCGAACACTGAAGCTTTCTTT.

This clonotype was detected many times. The rearrangement uses TRBV2 and TRBJ2-3; D might be TRBD2 (6 bases). Germline values: CDR1 SNHLY, CDR2 FYNNEI. The length of the CDR3 is 15 residues. Trimming cost V 10 bases and J 0 bases, with 17 bases left between them. The CDR3 protein is CATRRGLYSTDTQYF. The DNA for the CDR3 is TGTGCCACTAGACGGGGACTCTATAGCACAGATACGCAGTATTTT.

This clonotype has a count of ten or more. This chain uses TRBV6-2 or TRBV6-3 with TRBJ2-3; 7 nucleotides match TRBD2. Germline V gives CDR1 MNHEY, CDR2 SVGEGT. This CDR3 has 14 amino acids. Trimming cost V 6 bases and J 2 bases; bases outside gene matches: 5. The CDR3 nucleotides read TGTGCCAGCAGCTCCGCGGGGGACACAGATACGCAGTATTTT. As protein: CASSSAGDTDTQYF.

This clonotype was picked up many times. V gene TRBV19 combines with J gene TRBJ2-1; possible D gene TRBD2, 7 bases. There are 12 residues in the CDR3. Trimming shortened V by 5 bases and J by 8 bases, and 10 bases separated the two germline ends. Germline assignment: CDR1 LNHDA and CDR2 SQIVND (reference sequence). The CDR3, as DNA: TGTGCCAGTAGTTGGGGGGGCGATGAGCAGTTCTTC. Translation gives CASSWGGDEQFF. The entire variable domain, with the rest obtained from reference TRBV19 and TRBJ2-1, is as follows: DGGITQSPKYLFRKEGQNVTLSCEQNLNHDAMYWYRQDPGQGLRLIYYSQIVNDFQKGDIAEGYSVSREKKESFPLTVTSAQKNPTAFYLCASSWGGDEQFFGPGTRLTVL.

This clonotype came up many times. This rearrangement joins TRBV10-3 to TRBJ2-3; maybe TRBD2 (6 bases). The CDR3 is 15 amino acids. CDR1 and CDR2 (germline): ENHRY, SYGVKD. Trimming left V 6 bases short and J 5 bases short, with 18 bases between. CDR3 protein: CAISVSAGTGDTQYF. Written as DNA, the CDR3 is TGTGCCATCAGCGTTAGTGCCGGGACTGGAGATACGCAGTATTTT.

Note on this clonotype: This may be a read error, as it is one base from a much larger clone. In this CDR3 the conserved last residue, phenylalanine or tryptophan, is missing, so a read error is likely. The chain uses TRBV5-1 and TRBJ1-2; D uncertain. CDR1 and CDR2 from the germline V gene are SGHRS and YFSETQ. The V gene lost 3 bases and the J gene lost 8 bases, with 8 bases spanning the gap. The CDR3 spans 11 residues. The CDR3 spells CASSSYWGYTL. CDR3 sequence (DNA): TGCGCCAGCAGCTCGTATTGGGGCTACACCCTC.

This clonotype was counted at least ten times. J is TRBJ2-3 and V is TRBV20-1; 12 nucleotides agree with TRBD2. Trimming took 3 bases from V and 4 from J; bases not matched to a gene: 11. The length of the CDR3 is 17 residues. Germline V CDR1 and CDR2: DFQATT, SNEGSKA (reference sequence). CDR3 amino acids: CSARDERLAGVPDTQYF. The CDR3 DNA is TGCAGTGCTAGGGACGAGAGACTAGCGGGAGTTCCAGATACGCAGTATTTT.

On this clonotype: This may be a read error, as it is one base from a much larger clone. The chain combines TRBV27 with TRBJ2-1, with TRBD2 matching 7 bases. This CDR3 is 14 amino acids long. Germline V gene data show CDR1 as MNHEY and CDR2 as SMNVEV (reference sequence). The CDR3 coding sequence is TGTGCCAGCTGCCCTAGCGGCCCATACAATGAGCAGCTCTTC. Translating it yields CASCPSGPYNEQLF.

This clonotype was recorded at least ten times. V usage is TRBV7-6 and J usage is TRBJ2-3; 10 bases fit TRBD2. The CDR3 spans 19 residues. Germline CDR1 and CDR2: SGHVS and FNYEAQ. V shed 1 base and J 0 bases; nucleotides not matched to a gene: 10. This CDR3 is CASSLDPPQLAGSTDTQYF. CDR3 in DNA: TGTGCCAGCAGCTTAGATCCCCCCCAACTAGCGGGGAGCACAGATACGCAGTATTTT.

The rearrangement joins TRBV7-9 to TRBJ2-3; the match to TRBD1 covers 10 bases. CDR1 and CDR2 from the germline V gene are SEHNR and FQNEAQ (reference sequence). The CDR3 length is 20 residues. Trimming cost V 6 bases and J 0 bases; bases outside gene matches: 18. As DNA, the CDR3 is TGTGCCAGCAGTTTACCTGGGACAGGGGTAATAGCGGAAAGCACAGATACGCAGTATTTT. This gives the protein CASSLPGTGVIAESTDTQYF.